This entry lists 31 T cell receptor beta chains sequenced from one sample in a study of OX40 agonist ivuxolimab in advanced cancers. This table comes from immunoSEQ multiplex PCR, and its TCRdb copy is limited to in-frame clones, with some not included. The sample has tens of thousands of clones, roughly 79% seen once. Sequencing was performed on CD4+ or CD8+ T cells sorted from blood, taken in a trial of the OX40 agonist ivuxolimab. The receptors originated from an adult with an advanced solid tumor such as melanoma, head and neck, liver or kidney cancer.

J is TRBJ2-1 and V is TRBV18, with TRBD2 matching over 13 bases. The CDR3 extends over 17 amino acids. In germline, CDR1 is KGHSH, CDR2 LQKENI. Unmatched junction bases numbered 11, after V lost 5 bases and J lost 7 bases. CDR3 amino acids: CASSGKQVTSGRNEQFF. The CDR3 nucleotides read TGTGCCAGCTCAGGGAAGCAGGTGACTAGCGGGAGGAATGAGCAGTTCTTC.

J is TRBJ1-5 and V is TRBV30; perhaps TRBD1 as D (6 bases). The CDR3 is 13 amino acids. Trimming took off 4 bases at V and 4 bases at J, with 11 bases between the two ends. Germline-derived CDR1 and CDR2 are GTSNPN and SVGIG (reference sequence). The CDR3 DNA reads TGTGCCTGGACGAGGGGGGGGAATCAGCCCCAGCATTTT. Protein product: CAWTRGGNQPQHF.

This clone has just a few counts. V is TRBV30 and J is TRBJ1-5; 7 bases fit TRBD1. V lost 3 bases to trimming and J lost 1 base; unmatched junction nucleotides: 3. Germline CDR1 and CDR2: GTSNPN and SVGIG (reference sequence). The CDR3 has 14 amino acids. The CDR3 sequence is CAWSGTESNQPQHF. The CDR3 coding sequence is TGTGCCTGGAGCGGGACAGAAAGCAATCAGCCCCAGCATTTT.

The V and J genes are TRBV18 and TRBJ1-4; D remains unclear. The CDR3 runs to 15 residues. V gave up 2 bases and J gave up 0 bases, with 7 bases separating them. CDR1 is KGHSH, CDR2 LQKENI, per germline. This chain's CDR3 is CASSPSAATNEKLFF. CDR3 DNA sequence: TGTGCCAGCTCACCATCAGCAGCAACTAATGAAAAACTGTTTTTT. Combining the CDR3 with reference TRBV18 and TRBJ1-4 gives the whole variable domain NAGVMQNPRHLVRRRGQEARLRCSPMKGHSHVYWYRQLPEEGLKFMVYLQKENIIDESGMPKERFSAEFPKEGPSILRIQQVVRGDSAAYFCASSPSAATNEKLFFGSGTQLSVL.

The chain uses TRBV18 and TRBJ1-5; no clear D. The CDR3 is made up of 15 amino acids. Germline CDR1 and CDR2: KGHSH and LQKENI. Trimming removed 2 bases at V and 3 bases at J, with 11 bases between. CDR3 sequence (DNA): TGTGCCAGCTCACCAGATCGTAGGGCCAATCAGCCCCAGCATTTT. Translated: CASSPDRRANQPQHF. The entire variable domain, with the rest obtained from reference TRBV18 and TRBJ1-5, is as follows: NAGVMQNPRHLVRRRGQEARLRCSPMKGHSHVYWYRQLPEEGLKFMVYLQKENIIDESGMPKERFSAEFPKEGPSILRIQQVVRGDSAAYFCASSPDRRANQPQHFGDGTRLSIL.

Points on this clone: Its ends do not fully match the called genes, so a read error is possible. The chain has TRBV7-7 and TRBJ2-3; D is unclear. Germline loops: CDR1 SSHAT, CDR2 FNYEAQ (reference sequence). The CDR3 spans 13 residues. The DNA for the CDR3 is TGTGCTAGCAGCCCCCGGGCTGGCGATACGCAGTATTTT. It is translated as CASSPRAGDTQYF.

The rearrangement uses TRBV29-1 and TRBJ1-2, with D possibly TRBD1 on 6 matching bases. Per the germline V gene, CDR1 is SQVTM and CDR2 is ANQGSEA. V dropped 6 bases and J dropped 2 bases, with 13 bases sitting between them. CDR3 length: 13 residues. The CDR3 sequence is CSVRGAFNYGYTF. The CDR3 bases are TGCAGCGTCCGGGGGGCGTTCAACTATGGCTACACCTTC.

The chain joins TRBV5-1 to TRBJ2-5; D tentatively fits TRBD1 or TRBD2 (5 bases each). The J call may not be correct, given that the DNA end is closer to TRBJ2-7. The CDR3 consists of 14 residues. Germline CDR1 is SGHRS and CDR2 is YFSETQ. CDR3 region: CASSLGGDHYEQYF. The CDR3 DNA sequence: TGCGCCAGCAGCTTAGGTGGGGACCACTACGAGCAGTACTTC.

CDR3 DNA: TGTGCCACCAGCAGCCTCCTTCCATACGAGCAGTACTTC. It specifies CATSSLLPYEQYF. V usage is TRBV15 and J usage is TRBJ2-7, with D unresolved. This CDR3 has 13 residues. Trimming took 3 bases from V and 4 from J, leaving 10 bases between them. The germline V gene has CDR1 LNHNV and CDR2 YYDKDF (reference sequence).

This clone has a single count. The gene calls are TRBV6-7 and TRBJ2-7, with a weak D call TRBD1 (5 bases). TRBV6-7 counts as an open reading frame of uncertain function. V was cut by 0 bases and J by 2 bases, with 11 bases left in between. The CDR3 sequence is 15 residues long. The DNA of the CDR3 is TGTGCCAGCAGTTACTCGTTCCAGGGTACCTACGAGCAGTACTTC. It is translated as CASSYSFQGTYEQYF.

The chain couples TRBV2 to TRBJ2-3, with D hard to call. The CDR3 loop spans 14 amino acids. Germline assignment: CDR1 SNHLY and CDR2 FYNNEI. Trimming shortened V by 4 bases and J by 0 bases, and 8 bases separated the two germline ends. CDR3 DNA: TGTGCCAGCAGTGGTGGCAGTAGCACAGATACGCAGTATTTT. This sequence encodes CASSGGSSTDTQYF.

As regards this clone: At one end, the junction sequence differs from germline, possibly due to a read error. CDR3: CASSLSDTSALHF. The CDR3 DNA follows: TGTGCCAGCTCACTATCGGACACTTCAGCCCTCCACTTT. This chain joins TRBV18 and TRBJ1-6; D perhaps matches TRBD1 (5 bases). Germline values: CDR1 KGHSH, CDR2 LQKENI. This CDR3 is built from 13 residues.

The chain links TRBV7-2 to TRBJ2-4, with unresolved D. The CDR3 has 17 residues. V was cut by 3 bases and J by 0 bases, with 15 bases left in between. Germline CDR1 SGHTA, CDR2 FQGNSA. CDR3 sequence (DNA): TGTGCCAGCAGCTTTGGTGTGCAGGATCCAGCCAAAAACATTCAGTACTTC. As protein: CASSFGVQDPAKNIQYF.

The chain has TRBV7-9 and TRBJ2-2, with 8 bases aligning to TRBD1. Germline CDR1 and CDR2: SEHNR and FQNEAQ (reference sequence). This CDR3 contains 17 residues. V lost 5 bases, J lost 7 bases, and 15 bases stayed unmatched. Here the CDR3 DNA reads TGTGCCAGCAGCCCTAATACCGGGACAGGAGGAGGCGGGGAGCTGTTTTTT. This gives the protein CASSPNTGTGGGGELFF. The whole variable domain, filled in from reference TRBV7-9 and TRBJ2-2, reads DTGVSQNPRHKITKRGQNVTFRCDPISEHNRLYWYRQTLGQGPEFLTYFQNEAQLEKSRLLSDRFSAERPKGSFSTLEIQRTEQGDSAMYLCASSPNTGTGGGGELFFGEGSRLTVL.

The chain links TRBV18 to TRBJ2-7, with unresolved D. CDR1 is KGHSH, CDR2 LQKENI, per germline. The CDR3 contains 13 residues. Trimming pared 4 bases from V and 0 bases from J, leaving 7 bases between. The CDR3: CASSRDNSYEQYF. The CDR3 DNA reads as TGTGCCAGCTCACGCGACAACTCCTACGAGCAGTACTTC.

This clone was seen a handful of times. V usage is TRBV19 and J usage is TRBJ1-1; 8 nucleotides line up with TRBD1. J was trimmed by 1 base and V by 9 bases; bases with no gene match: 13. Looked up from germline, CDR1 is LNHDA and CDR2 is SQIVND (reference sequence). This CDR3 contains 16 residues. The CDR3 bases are TGTGCCAGCCACGCCGGACAGGGTTCGAGGAACACTGAAGCTTTCTTT. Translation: CASHAGQGSRNTEAFF.

CDR3: CSVDRSGANVLTF. The CDR3 nucleotides are TGCAGCGTTGACCGCTCTGGGGCCAACGTCCTGACTTTC. The chain carries TRBV29-1 and TRBJ2-6; unclear D gene. Trimming stripped 3 bases from V and 0 bases from J, with 3 bases between. This CDR3 comprises 13 residues. Looked up from germline, CDR1 is SQVTM and CDR2 is ANQGSEA.

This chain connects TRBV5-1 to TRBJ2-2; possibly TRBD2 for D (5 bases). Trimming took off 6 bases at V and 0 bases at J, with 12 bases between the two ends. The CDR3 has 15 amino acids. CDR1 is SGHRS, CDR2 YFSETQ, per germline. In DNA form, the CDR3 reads TGCGCCAGCAACCCGGGGTACGCGAACACCGGGGAGCTGTTTTTT. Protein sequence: CASNPGYANTGELFF. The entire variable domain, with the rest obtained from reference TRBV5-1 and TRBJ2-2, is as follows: KAGVTQTPRYLIKTRGQQVTLSCSPISGHRSVSWYQQTPGQGLQFLFEYFSETQRNKGNFPGRFSGRQFSNSRSEMNVSTLELGDSALYLCASNPGYANTGELFFGEGSRLTVL.

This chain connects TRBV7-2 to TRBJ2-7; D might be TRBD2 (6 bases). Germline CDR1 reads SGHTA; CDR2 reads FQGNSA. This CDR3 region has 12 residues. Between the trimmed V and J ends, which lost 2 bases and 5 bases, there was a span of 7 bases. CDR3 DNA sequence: TGTGCCAGCAGCTTAACGGGGGACGAGCAGTACTTC. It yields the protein CASSLTGDEQYF.

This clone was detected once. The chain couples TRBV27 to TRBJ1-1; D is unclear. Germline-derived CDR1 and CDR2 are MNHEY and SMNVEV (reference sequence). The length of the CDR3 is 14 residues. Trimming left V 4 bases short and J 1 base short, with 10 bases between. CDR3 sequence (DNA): TGTGCCAGCAGTTCGAGGAGTAAGAACACTGAAGCTTTCTTT. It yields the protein CASSSRSKNTEAFF.

The CDR3 is CASSAGGPEDTQYF. In DNA, the CDR3 is TGTGCCAGCAGTGCTGGAGGGCCGGAAGATACGCAGTATTTT. The chain is built from TRBV28 and TRBJ2-3, with D possibly matching TRBD2 (6 bases). Trimming took off 5 bases at V and 5 bases at J, with 14 bases between the two ends. In germline, CDR1 is MDHEN, CDR2 SYDVKM. The CDR3 spans 14 residues.

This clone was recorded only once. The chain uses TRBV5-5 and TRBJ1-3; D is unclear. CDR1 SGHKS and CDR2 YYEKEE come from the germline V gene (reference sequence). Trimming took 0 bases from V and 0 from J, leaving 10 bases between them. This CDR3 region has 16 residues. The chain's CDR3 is CASSLEGLLSGNTIYF. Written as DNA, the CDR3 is TGTGCCAGCAGCTTGGAGGGCTTACTCTCTGGAAACACCATATATTTT.

CDR3 sequence: CASSDPPSSGANVLTF. CDR3 DNA sequence: TGTGCCAGCAGTGACCCCCCTTCCTCTGGGGCCAACGTCCTGACTTTC. The J gene is TRBJ2-6, the V gene TRBV6-1, with unresolved D. CDR3 length equals 16 residues. V dropped 3 bases and J dropped 0 bases, with 9 bases sitting between them. The germline V gene has CDR1 MNHNS and CDR2 SASEGT.

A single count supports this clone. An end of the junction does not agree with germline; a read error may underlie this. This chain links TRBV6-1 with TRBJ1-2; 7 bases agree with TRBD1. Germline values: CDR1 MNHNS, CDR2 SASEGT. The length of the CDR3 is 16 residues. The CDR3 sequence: CASSKAQSGTVFGYTF. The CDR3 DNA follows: TGTGCCAGCAGTAAAGCGCAATCCGGGACAGTATTTGGCTACACCTTC.

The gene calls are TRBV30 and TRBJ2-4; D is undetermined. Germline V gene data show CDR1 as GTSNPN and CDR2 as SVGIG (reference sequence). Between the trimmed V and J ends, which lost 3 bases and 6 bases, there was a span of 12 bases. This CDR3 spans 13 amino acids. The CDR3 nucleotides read TGTGCCTGGAGCCAACTGGACGGAAACATTCAGTACTTC. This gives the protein CAWSQLDGNIQYF. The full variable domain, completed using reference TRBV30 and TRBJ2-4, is SQTIHQWPATLVQPVGSPLSLECTVEGTSNPNLYWYRQAAGRGLQLLFYSVGIGQISSEVPQNLSASRPQDRQFILSSKKLLLSDSGFYLCAWSQLDGNIQYFGAGTRLSVL.

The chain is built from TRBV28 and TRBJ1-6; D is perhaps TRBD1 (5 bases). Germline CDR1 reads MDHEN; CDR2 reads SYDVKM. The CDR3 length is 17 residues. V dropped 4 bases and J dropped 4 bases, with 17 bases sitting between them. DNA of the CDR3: TGTGCCAGCAGTTCCGGGACGTCGGGAACGTATAATTCACCCCTCCACTTT. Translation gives CASSSGTSGTYNSPLHF.

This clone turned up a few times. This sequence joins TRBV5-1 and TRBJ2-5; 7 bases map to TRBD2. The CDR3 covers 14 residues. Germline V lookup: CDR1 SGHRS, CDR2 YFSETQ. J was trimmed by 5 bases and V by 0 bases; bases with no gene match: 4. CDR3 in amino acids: CASSLGTRAETQYF. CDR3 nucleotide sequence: TGCGCCAGCAGCTTGGGGACTAGGGCCGAGACCCAGTACTTC.

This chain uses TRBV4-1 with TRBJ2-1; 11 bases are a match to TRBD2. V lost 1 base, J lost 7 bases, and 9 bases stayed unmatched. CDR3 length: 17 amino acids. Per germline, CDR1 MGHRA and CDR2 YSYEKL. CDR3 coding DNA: TGCGCCAGCAGCCAAGCCCTTAGCGGGGGGGCTAGTAATGAGCAGTTCTTC. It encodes CASSQALSGGASNEQFF.

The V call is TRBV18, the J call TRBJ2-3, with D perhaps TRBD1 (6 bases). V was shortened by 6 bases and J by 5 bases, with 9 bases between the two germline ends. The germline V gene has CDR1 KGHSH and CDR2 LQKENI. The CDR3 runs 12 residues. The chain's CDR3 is CASSSQGDTQYF. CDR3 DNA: TGTGCCAGCTCGTCACAGGGAGATACGCAGTATTTT.

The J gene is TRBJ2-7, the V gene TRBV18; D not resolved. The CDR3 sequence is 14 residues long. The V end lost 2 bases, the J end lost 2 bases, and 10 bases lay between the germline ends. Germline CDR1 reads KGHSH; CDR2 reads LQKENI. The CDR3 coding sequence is TGTGCCAGCTCACCAAAGCAGGTAACCTACGAGCAGTACTTC. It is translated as CASSPKQVTYEQYF.

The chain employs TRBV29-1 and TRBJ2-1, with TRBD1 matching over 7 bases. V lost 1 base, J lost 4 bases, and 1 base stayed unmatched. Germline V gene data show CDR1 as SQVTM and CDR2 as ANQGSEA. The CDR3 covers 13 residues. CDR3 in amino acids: CSVEGQGYNEQFF. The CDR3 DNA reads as TGCAGCGTTGAAGGACAGGGTTACAATGAGCAGTTCTTC.